The 22 T cell receptor beta chains below all came from one sample that was sequenced in a study of tissue T cells after allogeneic stem cell transplantation. Only in-frame clones appear in the TCRdb table, and some are missing; sequencing was by immunoSEQ multiplex PCR. The sample contains 40,000 to 60,000 clones, over 65% of which appear only once. Sequenced: sorted cells pooled from one or two spleens. The receptors originated from a pool of C57BL/6 mice in good health.

This clone has just one count. Gene names are mouse gene names. The CDR3 bases that were read are TGTGCCAGCAGCTTGATTAACCAAGACACCCAGTAC. This gives the protein CASSLINQDTQY. The whole CDR3 reads CASSLINQDTQYF. The chain links TRBV3 to TRBJ2-5; D unresolved. With the read ending 1 residue before the CDR3 end, the germline J gene is used to fill in that end. Between the trimmed V and J ends, which lost 3 bases and 0 bases, there was a span of 4 bases. CDR1 is SNHLY and CDR2 is FYNGKV in the germline V gene (reference sequence). This CDR3 region has 13 residues.

Comments on this clone: Mouse gene names apply. Sequencing ends 1 residue short of the CDR3 end; the germline J gene provides the rest. This chain links TRBV13-2 with TRBJ2-1; no definite D call. Germline CDR1 and CDR2: NNHNN and SYGAGS (reference sequence). Trimming took off 2 bases at V and 6 bases at J, with 3 bases between the two ends. The CDR3 consists of 11 residues. The sequenced CDR3 bases are TGTGCCAGCGGTGACTTTGCTGAGCAGTTC. The encoded protein is CASGDFAEQF. The entire CDR3 protein reads CASGDFAEQFF.

On this clone: Each gene name is a mouse one. The read ends 1 residue early relative to the CDR3; the germline J gene fills the gap. The chain links TRBV13-3 to TRBJ2-5; D possibly uses TRBD1 or TRBD2 (6 bases each). Germline CDR1 and CDR2: NNHDY and SYVADS. Trimming stripped 3 bases from V and 4 bases from J, with 12 bases between. The CDR3 is 14 residues long. CDR3 region: CASSVWGREDTQYF. The CDR3 bases that were read are TGTGCCAGCAGTGTGTGGGGGCGCGAAGACACCCAGTAC.

This clone was observed a few times. All gene names here are mouse names. The read is 1 residue too short to cover the CDR3 end, so that end is filled in from the germline J gene. The V call is TRBV31, the J call TRBJ2-7; 9 nucleotides agree with TRBD2. Germline values: CDR1 GKSSPN, CDR2 SITVG. CDR3 length: 14 residues. The J segment lost 6 bases and the V segment lost 0 bases, leaving 6 bases of the junction unmatched. This CDR3 is CAWSLDGGALEQYF. CDR3 bases read: TGTGCCTGGAGTCTAGATGGGGGGGCGCTTGAACAGTAC.

Of note for this clone: Gene names are the mouse ones. The read ends 1 residue early relative to the CDR3; the germline J gene fills the gap. The J gene is TRBJ2-5, the V gene TRBV17; 7 bases are a match to TRBD2. From germline, CDR1 is MNHDT and CDR2 YYDKIL. The CDR3 has 14 residues. V lost 3 bases, J lost 2 bases, and 2 bases stayed unmatched. The CDR3 is CASSSGGGQDTQYF. CDR3 bases read: TGTGCTAGCAGTAGCGGGGGGGGCCAAGACACCCAGTAC.

To note about this clone: These gene names are mouse names. Coverage ceases 1 residue before the CDR3 finishes, and the germline J gene fills in the end. The chain is built from TRBV19 and TRBJ2-7, with D possibly matching TRBD2 (7 bases). Trimming cost V 0 bases and J 0 bases, with 10 bases left between them. This CDR3 spans 15 amino acids. Germline values: CDR1 FNHDT, CDR2 SITEND (reference sequence). The CDR3 sequence is CASSIAGGSSYEQYF. The sequenced CDR3 bases are TGTGCCAGCAGTATAGCTGGGGGCAGCTCCTATGAACAGTAC.

The table lists this clone with a few counts. The gene names here belong to mouse. The CDR3 is cut off 1 residue early in the read; its end comes from the germline J gene. V gene TRBV13-2 combines with J gene TRBJ1-4, with no clear D. In germline, CDR1 is NNHNN, CDR2 SYGAGS (reference sequence). The CDR3 has 14 amino acids. V lost 1 base and J lost 1, with 5 bases in between. The chain's CDR3 is CASGDQYSNERLFF. The sequenced part of the CDR3 DNA is TGTGCCAGCGGTGATCAGTATTCCAACGAAAGATTATTT.

This clone was recorded a few times. Each gene name is a mouse one. The read ends 1 residue early relative to the CDR3; the germline J gene fills the gap. This chain uses TRBV20 with TRBJ2-7, with 7 bases identical to TRBD1. V shed 5 bases, J shed 3 bases, and the junction held 1 base outside the gene matches. The CDR3 spans 11 residues. The germline CDR1 and CDR2 sequences are GFQATS and STVNSAI. The CDR3 bases that were read are TGTGGTGCTGGGACAGACTATGAACAGTAC. Protein sequence: CGAGTDYEQY. From start to end, the CDR3 is CGAGTDYEQYF.

To note about this clone: The gene names here belong to mouse. The read ends 1 residue early relative to the CDR3; the germline J gene fills the gap. The rearrangement uses TRBV24 and TRBJ1-4; 9 positions agree with TRBD1. Germline assignment: CDR1 KGHTA and CDR2 FRNEEI. The CDR3 spans 16 residues. V gave up 0 bases and J gave up 6 bases; unmatched junction bases: 5. CDR3 in amino acids: CASSLYRDRADERLFF. The part of the CDR3 DNA that was read is TGTGCCAGCAGTCTGTATAGGGACAGGGCGGACGAAAGATTATTT.

About this clone: Gene names are the mouse ones. The CDR3 goes on 1 residue after the read ends, and that part is filled in from the germline J gene. V and J are TRBV5 and TRBJ2-7, with D possibly matching TRBD2 (5 bases). The CDR3 is made up of 13 amino acids. Germline lookup yields CDR1 LGHNA and CDR2 YNLKQL (reference sequence). Trimming removed 0 bases at V and 5 bases at J, with 8 bases between. The CDR3 DNA, read in part, is TGTGCCAGCAGCCAAGATCCCTGGGATGAACAGTAC. Residues: CASSQDPWDEQY. In full, the CDR3 reads CASSQDPWDEQYF.

This clone was observed once. Genes and germline are mouse. The CDR3 end falls 1 residue outside the read, so it is completed with the germline J gene. The same CDR3 also results from other DNA sequences found in this sample. This chain joins TRBV20 and TRBJ2-1; 11 bases match TRBD2. The germline CDR1 and CDR2 sequences are GFQATS and STVNSAI. After removal of 1 base from V and 4 bases from J, the junction contained 0 bases not matched to a gene. This CDR3 region has 14 residues. The CDR3 protein is CGARGLGGYAEQFF. The CDR3 bases that were read are TGTGGTGCTAGGGGACTGGGGGGGTATGCTGAGCAGTTC.

To note about this clone: Here the gene names and germline are mouse. The DNA ends 1 residue before the CDR3 does, and the rest of the CDR3 is filled in from the germline J gene. The rearrangement joins TRBV15 to TRBJ2-1; 7 bases are shared with TRBD1. V shed 5 bases, J shed 7 bases, and the junction held 8 bases outside the gene matches. Looked up from germline, CDR1 is SGHND and CDR2 is FRSKSL. The CDR3 is 14 amino acids. The sequenced part of the CDR3 DNA is TGTGCCAGCAGTCCTGGGACAGCCTGGGCTGAGCAGTTC. This codes for CASSPGTAWAEQF. The entire CDR3 is CASSPGTAWAEQFF.

For this clone: Gene names and germline refer to mouse. The read ends 1 residue shy of where the CDR3 ends; the end is completed using the germline J gene. The chain links TRBV16 to TRBJ2-3; 8 bases align to TRBD2. The CDR3 runs 15 residues. The germline CDR1 and CDR2 sequences are SGHSA and FRNQAP. V lost 5 bases, J lost 1 base, and 5 bases stayed unmatched. Partial CDR3 DNA: TGTGCAAGCAGCCCCACTGGGGGTGGTGCAGAAACGCTGTAT. This gives the protein CASSPTGGGAETLY. Given in full, the CDR3 is CASSPTGGGAETLYF.

In the case of this clone: These gene names are mouse names. CDR3 region: CASSLGTGDYEQYF. Incomplete CDR3 DNA: TGTGCCAGCAGCTTGGGGACAGGGGACTATGAACAGTAC. The chain employs TRBV3 and TRBJ2-7; TRBD1 matches at 10 bases. The read gets to within 1 residue of the CDR3 end, and the germline J gene fills in the rest. The CDR3 spans 14 residues. The J segment lost 3 bases and the V segment lost 3 bases, leaving 2 bases of the junction unmatched. Germline values: CDR1 SNHLY, CDR2 FYNGKV (reference sequence).

As to this clone: Germline and genes here are mouse. The read ends 1 residue before the CDR3 terminus; that terminus is restored from the germline J gene. The rearrangement uses TRBV13-3 and TRBJ2-4; 9 bases line up with TRBD1. V shed 5 bases, J shed 1 base, and the junction held 5 bases outside the gene matches. Germline assignment: CDR1 NNHDY and CDR2 SYVADS. CDR3 size: 15 residues. This chain's CDR3 is CASRDRGGGQNTLYF. The covered CDR3 bases are TGTGCCAGCAGGGACAGGGGAGGGGGTCAAAACACCTTGTAC.

This clone was recorded only once. Germline and genes here are mouse. Coverage ceases 1 residue before the CDR3 finishes, and the germline J gene fills in the end. The chain combines TRBV15 with TRBJ2-2; 10 bases are a match to TRBD2. With 5 bases clipped from V and 4 bases from J, the junction kept 4 bases outside the gene matches. This CDR3 spans 15 amino acids. Germline lookup yields CDR1 SGHND and CDR2 FRSKSL. The CDR3 bases that were read are TGTGCCAGCAGTGGACTGGGGGCCCCCACCGGGCAGCTCTAC. This encodes CASSGLGAPTGQLY. The full CDR3 sequence reads CASSGLGAPTGQLYF.

As for this clone: Germline and genes: mouse. The CDR3 extends 1 residue past the end of the read, so its final part is completed from the germline J gene. This rearrangement joins TRBV5 to TRBJ2-5; D possibly corresponds to TRBD1 (5 bases). The germline V gene has CDR1 LGHNA and CDR2 YNLKQL (reference sequence). The V end was cut by 1 base, the J end by 7 bases, with 12 bases between. The CDR3 has 14 residues. The chain's CDR3 is CASSQAGNQNTQYF. The DNA read from the CDR3 is TGTGCCAGCAGCCAAGCAGGGAACCAGAACACCCAGTAC.

The table lists this clone with a few counts. Gene names and germline refer to mouse. The CDR3 is cut off 1 residue early in the read; its end comes from the germline J gene. J is TRBJ2-7 and V is TRBV3; D is unclear. V shed 1 base and J shed 0 bases, with 7 bases lying between them. CDR1 and CDR2 from the germline V gene are SNHLY and FYNGKV (reference sequence). The CDR3 sequence is 14 residues long. CDR3: CASSLGAYSYEQYF. The part of the CDR3 DNA that was read is TGTGCCAGCAGCTTAGGGGCCTACTCCTATGAACAGTAC. Supplemented by reference TRBV3 and TRBJ2-7, the full variable domain reads GPKVLQIPSHQIIDMGQMVTLNCDPVSNHLYFYWYKQILGQQMEFLVNFYNGKVMEKSKLFKDQFSVERPDGSYFTLKIQPTALEDSAVYFCASSLGAYSYEQYFGPGTRLTVL.

As for this clone: Gene labels here are mouse ones. Incomplete CDR3 DNA: TGTGCCAGCTCGCGGGACTGGGGGGGGCGCCGGCCTGAGCAGTTC. It specifies CASSRDWGGRRPEQF. The entire CDR3 sequence reads CASSRDWGGRRPEQFF. V is TRBV12-1 and J is TRBJ2-1, with 13 nucleotides matching TRBD2. Read sequence stops 1 residue before the CDR3 end, and the germline J gene provides the missing end. J gave up 8 bases and V 4 bases, and 10 bases lay outside the gene matches. From germline, CDR1 is SGHSN and CDR2 HYEKVE. This CDR3 has 16 residues.

This clone has more than one count but fewer than ten. Gene names and germline refer to mouse. The CDR3 bases that were read are TGTGCCAGCAGACAATCCTATGAACAGTAC. Translation: CASRQSYEQY. The CDR3 reads in full as CASRQSYEQYF. The J gene is TRBJ2-7, the V gene TRBV26; D gene unclear. The missing CDR3 end, 1 residue past where the read stops, is filled in from the germline J gene. CDR1 and CDR2 (germline): KGHPV, FQNQEV (reference sequence). The V end was cut by 6 bases, the J end by 1 base, with 4 bases between. There are 11 residues in the CDR3.

Note on this clone: Each gene name is a mouse one. The read ends 1 residue early relative to the CDR3; the germline J gene fills the gap. This sequence joins TRBV5 and TRBJ2-1; D not certain. The germline V gene has CDR1 LGHNA and CDR2 YNLKQL (reference sequence). The V end was cut by 0 bases, the J end by 1 base, with 1 base between. The CDR3 is 13 amino acids. The DNA read from the CDR3 is TGTGCCAGCAGCCAAGAAAACTATGCTGAGCAGTTC. Amino acid sequence: CASSQENYAEQF. The whole CDR3 protein is CASSQENYAEQFF.

A single count supports this clone. Gene and germline names: mouse. The CDR3 end falls 1 residue outside the read, so it is completed with the germline J gene. This chain connects TRBV20 to TRBJ1-1; D gene unclear. Germline V gives CDR1 GFQATS, CDR2 STVNSAI. The CDR3 extends over 11 amino acids. Trimming took off 6 bases at V and 0 bases at J, with 5 bases between the two ends. CDR3 amino acids: CGAAANTEVFF. Partial CDR3 DNA: TGTGGTGCCGCAGCAAACACAGAAGTCTTC.